The sequence of this TCR beta chain was determined in a study of T cells after yellow fever vaccination. Study-level background: It was SMART-Seq v4 Ultra Low Input that prepared the fractions with low cell numbers.

The CDR3 has 15 amino acids. The germline V and J ends were trimmed by 4 bases and 0 bases, with 12 bases remaining between them. CDR1 and CDR2 from the germline V gene are LGHNA and YSLEER. TCRdb independently ran MiXCR on the 5' RACE reads; one entry per CDR3 protein. The table records about 580,000 distinct CDR3 sequences, roughly 17% of them present only once. This clonotype was detected a few times. V usage is TRBV4-3 and J usage is TRBJ1-1; D might be TRBD1 (6 bases). The clonotype comes from a man between 18 and 35 years old who received the YFV17D yellow fever vaccine. The sequenced sample was PBMCs, obtained more than 4 days after the first yellow fever vaccination. The CDR3 spells CASSPATGLNTEAFF. CDR3 nucleotides: TGCGCCAGCAGCCCTGCAACAGGGTTGAACACTGAAGCTTTCTTT.